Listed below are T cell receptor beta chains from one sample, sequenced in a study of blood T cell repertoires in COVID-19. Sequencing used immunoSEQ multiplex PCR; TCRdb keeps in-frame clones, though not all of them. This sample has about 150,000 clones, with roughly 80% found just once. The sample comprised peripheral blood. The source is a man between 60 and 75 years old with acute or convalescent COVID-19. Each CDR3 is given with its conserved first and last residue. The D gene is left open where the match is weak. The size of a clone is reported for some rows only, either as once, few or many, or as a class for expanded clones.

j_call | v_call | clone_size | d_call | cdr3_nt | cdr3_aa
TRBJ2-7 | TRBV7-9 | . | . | TGTGCCAGCAGCTTAATCACAGGTTCCGTCGAGCAGTACTTC | CASSLITGSVEQYF
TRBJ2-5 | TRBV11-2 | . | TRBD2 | TGTGCCAGCAGCCCCCGACTAGCGGGAGGAGAGACCCAGTACTTC | CASSPRLAGGETQYF
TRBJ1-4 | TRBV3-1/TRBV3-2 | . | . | TGTGCCAGCATTCGTAGAGGTTTACGTGCAACTAATGAAAAACTGTTTTTT | CASIRRGLRATNEKLFF
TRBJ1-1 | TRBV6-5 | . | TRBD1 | TGTGCCAGCAGTTCCCGGACAGGAGCGAACACTGAAGCTTTCTTT | CASSSRTGANTEAFF
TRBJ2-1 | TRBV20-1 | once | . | TGCAGTGCTAGTAGGGCGGGGGCTTACAATGAGCAGTTCTTC | CSASRAGAYNEQFF
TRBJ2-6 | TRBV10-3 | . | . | TGTGCCATCAGGCCGGGATCGGGGAAATCAGCGGGGGCCAACGTCCTGACTTTC | CAIRPGSGKSAGANVLTF
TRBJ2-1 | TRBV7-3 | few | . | TGTGCCAGCAGCTTCGGGTTATCTGAGCAGTTCTTC | CASSFGLSEQFF
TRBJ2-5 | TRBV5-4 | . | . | TGTGCCAGCAGCCCTCCGGGACTTCAAGAGACCCAGTACTTC | CASSPPGLQETQYF
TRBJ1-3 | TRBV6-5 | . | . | TGTGCCAGCAGACAAGAAATAGGAAACACCATATATTTT | CASRQEIGNTIYF
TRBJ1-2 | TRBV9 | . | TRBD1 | TGTGCCAGCAGCGTCCGGGACAGCCTTAACTATGGCTACACCTTC | CASSVRDSLNYGYTF
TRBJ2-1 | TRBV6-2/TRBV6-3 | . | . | TGTGCCAGCAGTAGGAGGGGGCTGGGGGTGTTCTTC | CASSRRGLGVFF
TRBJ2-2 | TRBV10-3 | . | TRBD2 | TGTGCCATCAGAGGGACTAGCGACGACACCGGGGAGCTGTTTTTT | CAIRGTSDDTGELFF
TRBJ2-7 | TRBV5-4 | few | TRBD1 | TGTGCCAGCAGCCGGGACAGCCGCTACGAGCAGTACTTC | CASSRDSRYEQYF
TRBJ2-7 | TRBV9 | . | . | TGTGCCAGCAGCGTTGACTACTCCTACGAGCAGTACTTC | CASSVDYSYEQYF
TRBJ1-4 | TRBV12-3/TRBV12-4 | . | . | TGTGCCAGCAGTTTTGGCTCGTATGAAAAACTGTTTTTT | CASSFGSYEKLFF
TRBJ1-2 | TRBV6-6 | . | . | TGTGCCATTCCGGGATCCTACTATGGCTACACCTTC | CAIPGSYYGYTF
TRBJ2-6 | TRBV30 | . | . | TGTGCCTGGGGCGGGGAGAGATACTCTGGGGCCAACGTCCTGACTTTC | CAWGGERYSGANVLTF
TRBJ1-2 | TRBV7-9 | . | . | TGTGCCAGCAGCAAACCAAACAGGGCTAACTATGGCTACACCTTC | CASSKPNRANYGYTF
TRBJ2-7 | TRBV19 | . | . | TGTGCCAGTAGTATGGGGGGAACCGGTTCAAGCTACGAGCAGTACTTC | CASSMGGTGSSYEQYF
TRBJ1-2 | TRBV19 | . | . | TGTGCCAGTCGGCAGGGGTCTGGCTACACCTTC | CASRQGSGYTF
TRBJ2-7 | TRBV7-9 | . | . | TGTGCCAGCAGCTTAGAGGGCGTAGGGGCCGAGCAGTACTTC | CASSLEGVGAEQYF
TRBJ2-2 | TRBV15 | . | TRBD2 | TGTGCCACCAGCAGCGGACTAGCCGGGGAGCTGTTTTTT | CATSSGLAGELFF
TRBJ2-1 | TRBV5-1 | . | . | TGCGCCAGCAGCTTGGGCGGGTGGCAAGCGCCCTACAATGAGCAGTTCTTC | CASSLGGWQAPYNEQFF
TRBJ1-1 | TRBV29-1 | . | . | TGCAGCGTTGAGCGCCAGGGGAACACTGAAGCTTTCTTT | CSVERQGNTEAFF
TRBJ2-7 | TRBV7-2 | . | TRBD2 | TGTGCCAGCAGCTTAGTCGGGAGGGCAACCGAAGAGCAGTACTTC | CASSLVGRATEEQYF
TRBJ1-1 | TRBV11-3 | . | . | TGTGCCAGCAGCTCCGGAGCCATGAACACTGAAGCTTTCTTT | CASSSGAMNTEAFF
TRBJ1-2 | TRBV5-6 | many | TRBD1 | TGTGCCAGCAGCTTGTTTGACAGGGGGTCTAACTATGGCTACACCTTC | CASSLFDRGSNYGYTF
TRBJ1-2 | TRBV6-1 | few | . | TGTGCCAGCAGTGAACTCACAGGCCCCTATGGCTACACCTTC | CASSELTGPYGYTF
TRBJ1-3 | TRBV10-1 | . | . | TGCGCCAGCAGGCGGGGAACCAACTCTGGAAACACCATATATTTT | CASRRGTNSGNTIYF
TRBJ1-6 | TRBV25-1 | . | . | TGTGCCAGCAGCTCAGGACAACATTCACCCCTCCACTTT | CASSSGQHSPLHF
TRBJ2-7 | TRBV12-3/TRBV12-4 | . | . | TGTGCCAGCGGGGGGTCGGGCTCCTACGAGCAGTACTTC | CASGGSGSYEQYF
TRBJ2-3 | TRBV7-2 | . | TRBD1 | TGTGCCAGCAGCCCACAGGGACAGGGGACAGATACGCAGTATTTT | CASSPQGQGTDTQYF
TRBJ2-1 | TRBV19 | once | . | TGTGCCAGTAGTATCATCGACGCGGGGCACAATGAGCAGTTCTTC | CASSIIDAGHNEQFF
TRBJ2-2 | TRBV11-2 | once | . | TGTGCCAGCAGCACCCTGCTGGGGGGCACCGGGGAGCTGTTTTTT | CASSTLLGGTGELFF
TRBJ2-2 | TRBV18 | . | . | TGTGCCAGCTCACCACCGCACAGGGCCACCGGGGAGCTGTTTTTT | CASSPPHRATGELFF
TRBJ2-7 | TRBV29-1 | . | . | TGCAGCGTTGAAATCTTCGATGTCCGAGACAGAGATTATGAGCAGTACTTC | CSVEIFDVRDRDYEQYF
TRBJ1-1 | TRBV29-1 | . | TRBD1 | TGCAGCGTTGGATCGTGGACAGGGAACACTGAAGCTTTCTTT | CSVGSWTGNTEAFF
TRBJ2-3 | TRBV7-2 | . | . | TGTGCCAGCAGCTTAGGACTACACAGGGACACAGATACGCAGTATTTT | CASSLGLHRDTDTQYF
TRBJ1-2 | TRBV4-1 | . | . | TGCGCCAGCAGCCAAGATCGGGCGGGGGGCTACACCTTC | CASSQDRAGGYTF
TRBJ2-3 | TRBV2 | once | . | TGTGCCAGCCACCCAGGGGACACGCTTAGCACAGATACGCAGTATTTT | CASHPGDTLSTDTQYF
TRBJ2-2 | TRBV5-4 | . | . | TGTGCCAGCAGCCGGGACATACAGACCGGGGAGCTGTTTTTT | CASSRDIQTGELFF
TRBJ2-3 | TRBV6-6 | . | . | TGTGCCAGCAGTACTTTTCCAGATACGCAGTATTTT | CASSTFPDTQYF
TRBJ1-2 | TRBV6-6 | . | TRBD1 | TGTGCCAGCACCCCTCAGGGGGCTAACTATGGCTACACCTTC | CASTPQGANYGYTF
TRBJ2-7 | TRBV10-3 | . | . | TGTGCCATCAGTGAGGTTACCTACGAGCAGTACTTC | CAISEVTYEQYF
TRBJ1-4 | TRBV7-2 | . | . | TGTGCCAGCAGCTTATTAGGCGGGACGGCTGCAACTAATGAAAAACTGTTTTTT | CASSLLGGTAATNEKLFF
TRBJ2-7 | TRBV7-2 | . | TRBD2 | TGTGCCAGCAGCTTATGGCTAGCGGGACTCTCCTACGAGCAGTACTTC | CASSLWLAGLSYEQYF
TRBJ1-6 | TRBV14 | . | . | TGTGCCAGCAGCCGGAGTTCACCCCTCCACTTT | CASSRSSPLHF
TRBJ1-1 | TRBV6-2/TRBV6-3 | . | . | TGTGCCAGCAGTACCCCGGGAGGGATAAACACTGAAGCTTTCTTT | CASSTPGGINTEAFF
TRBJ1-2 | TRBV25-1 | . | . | TGTGCCAGCAGTGAAGTAGGGAGCGGCTACACCTTC | CASSEVGSGYTF
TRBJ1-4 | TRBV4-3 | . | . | TGCGCCAGCAGCCAAGATTGGGGGGGCCCAGAAAAACTGTTTTTT | CASSQDWGGPEKLFF
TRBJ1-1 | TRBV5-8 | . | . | TGTGCCAGCCGAGGGTGGACTGAAGCTTTCTTT | CASRGWTEAFF
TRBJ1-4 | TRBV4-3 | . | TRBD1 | TGCGCCAGCAGCCCTAGACAGGGAACTAATGAAAAACTGTTTTTT | CASSPRQGTNEKLFF
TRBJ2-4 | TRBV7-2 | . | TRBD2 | TGTGCCAGCAGCTTAGGAGGCGGCGGGGGGGACATTCAGTACTTC | CASSLGGGGGDIQYF
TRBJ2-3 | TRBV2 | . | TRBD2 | TGTGCCAGCAGGGCCGGGACTAGCGGGGGGGTGAGCACAGATACGCAGTATTTT | CASRAGTSGGVSTDTQYF
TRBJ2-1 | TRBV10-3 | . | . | TGTGCCATCAGTCAGGGGACCTCCTACAATGAGCAGTTCTTC | CAISQGTSYNEQFF
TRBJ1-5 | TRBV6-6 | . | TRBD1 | TGTGCCAGCAGTACAGGGGGCGCGGGCAATCAGCCCCAGCATTTT | CASSTGGAGNQPQHF
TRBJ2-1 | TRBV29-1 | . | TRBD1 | TGCAGCGTTTCGAGGACAGGGGGTGAGCAGTTCTTC | CSVSRTGGEQFF